This record concerns one T cell receptor (beta chain) sequence. With 6 bases removed from V and 8 bases from J, the gap between germline ends came to 20 bases. Germline V gene sequence: CDR1 LNHDA, CDR2 SQIVND (reference sequence). The CDR3 is 15 amino acids. Clones were sequenced by immunoSEQ multiplex PCR, and TCRdb holds only the in-frame ones, with some missing. The sample yields 65,000 to 80,000 clones, around 86% seen once. The data were obtained in a study of control samples from healthy donors and cancer patients. The receptor was derived from a woman aged 50 to 60 with colorectal cancer. This chain joins TRBV19 and TRBJ2-1; TRBD2 might be the D (5 bases). Sample: PBMCs. The CDR3 nucleotides read TGTGCCAGTAGCCCCCGCCGGGAAAAGAAGGATGAGCAGTTCTTC. This codes for CASSPRREKKDEQFF.